This T cell receptor beta chain derives from a study of monozygotic twins with inflammatory bowel disease. One entry per CDR3 protein, without DNA, is what TCRdb gives after re-calling the 5' RACE reads. The ten top clones account for 2.4%, within a sample of about 160,000 distinct CDR3 sequences. Isolation of total RNA was performed on whole blood, with no prior T cell sorting. Overall study findings and caveats: IBD patients shared fewer clonotypes with others than healthy twins, especially with disease activity.

CDR3 length equals 14 residues. CDR1 is SEHNR, CDR2 FQNEAQ, per germline (reference sequence). Points on this clonotype: Its antigen is not known.

This TCR came from a human donor with ulcerative colitis or Crohn's disease, or a healthy co-twin of an affected twin (not recorded which). Sequencing input: blood. The chain links TRBV7-9 to TRBJ1-2. CDR3 in amino acids: CASSLEIELNGYTF.